The 6 T cell receptor beta chains given below trace back to one sample, sequenced in a study of identical twins. TCRdb reprocessed the 5' RACE reads via MiXCR and lists one record per CDR3 protein. The data show under 900,000 distinct CDR3 sequences, with roughly 20% seen just once and around 13% held by the top ten. In addition, the sample was reused for a study of T cells expressing NK-cell markers.

The sequenced sample was PBMCs. The receptors originated from a woman between 18 and 29 years old in good health.

This chain connects TRBV20-1 to TRBJ2-7; 7 nucleotides align to TRBD2. The CDR3 contains 12 residues. J was trimmed by 7 bases and V by 6 bases; bases with no gene match: 9. Per germline, CDR1 DFQATT and CDR2 SNEGSKA (reference sequence). The CDR3 DNA is TGCAGTGCGGGGAGGGGAATCGGAGAGCAGTACTTC. Its translation is CSAGRGIGEQYF.

Many counts were recorded for this clonotype. This chain links TRBV5-1 with TRBJ2-4; D is tentatively TRBD1 or TRBD2 (5 bases each). V was trimmed by 0 bases and J by 0 bases, leaving 13 bases between them. Germline assignment: CDR1 SGHRS and CDR2 YFSETQ. The CDR3 is 17 amino acids. The CDR3 spells CASSLAAVGGAKNIQYF. Written as DNA, the CDR3 is TGCGCCAGCAGCTTGGCGGCAGTTGGGGGAGCCAAAAACATTCAGTACTTC.

A few counts support this clonotype. The chain uses TRBV12-3 or TRBV12-4 and TRBJ2-6; no reliable D call. Trimming removed 3 bases from V and 1 base from J, with 10 bases in between. The CDR3 has 16 residues. The CDR3 DNA sequence: TGTGCCAGCAGTTTGCACACCGCATCTGGGGCCAACGTCCTGACTTTC. This gives the protein CASSLHTASGANVLTF.

V gene TRBV6-1 combines with J gene TRBJ1-1; D gene ambiguous. The CDR3 loop spans 13 amino acids. Trimming removed 1 base from V and 4 bases from J, with 7 bases in between. In germline, CDR1 is MNHNS, CDR2 SASEGT. CDR3 DNA: TGTGCCAGCAGTGAAGGGTGGATCACTGAAGCTTTCTTT. Translating gives CASSEGWITEAFF.

The chain links TRBV15 to TRBJ1-1; the D gene is possibly TRBD1 (5 bases). Trimming cost V 0 bases and J 0 bases, with 8 bases left between them. The CDR3 extends over 15 amino acids. Germline V lookup: CDR1 LNHNV, CDR2 YYDKDF (reference sequence). CDR3 DNA: TGTGCCACCAGCAGAGACGGACACTTGAACACTGAAGCTTTCTTT. It translates to CATSRDGHLNTEAFF.

The V gene is TRBV11-2, the J gene TRBJ1-2; no clear D. Per the germline V gene, CDR1 is SGHAT and CDR2 is FQNNGV. There are 17 residues in the CDR3. V was clipped by 1 base and J by 4 bases, with 19 bases between them. Here the CDR3 reads CASSLAFGRPTFYGYTF. The CDR3 DNA reads as TGTGCCAGCAGCTTAGCTTTTGGCAGACCCACGTTCTATGGCTACACCTTC.